The 5 T cell receptor beta chains in this list originate from one sample, sequenced in a study of radiation and T cells in renal cell carcinoma. TCRdb's table, derived via immunoSEQ multiplex PCR, lists solely in-frame clones and lacks some. The sample lists roughly 45,000 clones; roughly 82% were seen once. Time point defined: blood 4 weeks post-SBRT, at nephrectomy. The treatment: 15 Gy SBRT to primary tumor, nephrectomy 4 weeks later. The source material was blood, sampled from a patient whose treatment included radiotherapy and nephrectomy. Receptors originate from a woman aged 70 to 79 with renal cell carcinoma.

V gene TRBV19 combines with J gene TRBJ1-5, with TRBD1 as a possible D gene (5 bases). The V gene's germline CDR1 is LNHDA and CDR2 SQIVND (reference sequence). The CDR3 extends over 16 amino acids. The V end lost 6 bases, the J end lost 0 bases, and 15 bases lay between the germline ends. The CDR3 DNA is TGTGCCAGTAGCCGTAAGACAGATTATAGCAATCAGCCCCAGCATTTT. This translates into CASSRKTDYSNQPQHF.

This clone was counted only a few times. V usage is TRBV30 and J usage is TRBJ1-1; D is possibly TRBD1 (5 bases). The V and J ends lost 4 bases and 8 bases respectively, with 14 bases between them. The CDR3 is 12 residues long. From germline, CDR1 is GTSNPN and CDR2 SVGIG (reference sequence). The CDR3 spells CAWTGGGIEAFF. In nucleotides, the CDR3 is TGTGCCTGGACCGGGGGAGGAATAGAAGCTTTCTTT.

V usage is TRBV10-2 and J usage is TRBJ2-5; possible D gene TRBD2, 6 bases. Germline V gives CDR1 WSHSY, CDR2 SAAADI. V dropped 3 bases and J dropped 7 bases, with 12 bases sitting between them. The CDR3 has 13 amino acids. The CDR3 DNA is TGCGCCAGCAGTGATACCGGGAGCTCGACCCAGTACTTC. Translated: CASSDTGSSTQYF.

The genes are TRBV7-9 and TRBJ2-5; no clear D gene. Per the germline V gene, CDR1 is SEHNR and CDR2 is FQNEAQ (reference sequence). Trimming shortened V by 5 bases and J by 0 bases, and 10 bases separated the two germline ends. The CDR3 covers 14 residues. The CDR3 coding sequence is TGTGCCAGCAGCGCGGATAGCCACCAAGAGACCCAGTACTTC. It codes for CASSADSHQETQYF.

The chain couples TRBV27 to TRBJ1-2, with D perhaps TRBD1 (5 bases). This CDR3 is built from 16 residues. CDR1 and CDR2 from the germline V gene are MNHEY and SMNVEV (reference sequence). V lost 0 bases, J lost 4 bases, and 15 bases lay in between. The CDR3 DNA reads TGTGCCAGCAGTTTATCTCGTACAGGCGATGGCTATGGCTACACCTTC. This sequence encodes CASSLSRTGDGYGYTF.